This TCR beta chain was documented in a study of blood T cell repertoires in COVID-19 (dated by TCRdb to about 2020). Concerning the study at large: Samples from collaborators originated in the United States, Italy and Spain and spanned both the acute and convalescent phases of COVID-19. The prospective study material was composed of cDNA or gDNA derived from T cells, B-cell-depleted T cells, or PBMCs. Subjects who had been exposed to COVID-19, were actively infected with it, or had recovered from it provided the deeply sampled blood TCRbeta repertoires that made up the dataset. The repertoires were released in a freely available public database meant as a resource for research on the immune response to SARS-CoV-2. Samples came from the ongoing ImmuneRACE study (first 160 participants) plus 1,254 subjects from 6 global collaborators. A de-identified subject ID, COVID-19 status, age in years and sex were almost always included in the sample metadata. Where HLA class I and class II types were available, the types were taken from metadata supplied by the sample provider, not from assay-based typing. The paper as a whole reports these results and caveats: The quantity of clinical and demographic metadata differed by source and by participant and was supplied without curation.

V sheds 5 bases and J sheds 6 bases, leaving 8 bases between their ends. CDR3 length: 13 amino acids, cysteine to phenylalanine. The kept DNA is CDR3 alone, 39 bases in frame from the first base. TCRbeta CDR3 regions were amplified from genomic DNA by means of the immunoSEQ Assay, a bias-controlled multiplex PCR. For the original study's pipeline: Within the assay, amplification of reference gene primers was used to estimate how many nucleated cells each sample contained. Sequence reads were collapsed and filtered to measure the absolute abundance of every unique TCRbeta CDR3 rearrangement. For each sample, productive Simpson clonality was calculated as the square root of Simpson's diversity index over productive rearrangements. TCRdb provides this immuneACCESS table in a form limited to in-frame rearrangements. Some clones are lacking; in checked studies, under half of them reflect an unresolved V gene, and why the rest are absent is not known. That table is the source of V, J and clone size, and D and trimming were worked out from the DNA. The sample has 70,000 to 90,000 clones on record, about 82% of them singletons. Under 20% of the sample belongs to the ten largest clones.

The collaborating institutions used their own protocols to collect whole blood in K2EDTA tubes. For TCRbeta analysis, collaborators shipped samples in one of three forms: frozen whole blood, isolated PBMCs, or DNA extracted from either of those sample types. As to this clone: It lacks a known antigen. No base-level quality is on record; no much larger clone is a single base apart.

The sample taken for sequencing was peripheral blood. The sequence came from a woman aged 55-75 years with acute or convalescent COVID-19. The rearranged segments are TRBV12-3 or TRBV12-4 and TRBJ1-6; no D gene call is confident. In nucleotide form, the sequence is TGTGCCAGCAGTGAGTCCCTTAATTCACCCCTCCACTTT. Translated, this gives CASSESLNSPLHF.